One sample yielded the 18 T cell receptor beta chains listed below, sequenced in a study of identical twins. TCRdb fed the 5' RACE reads into MiXCR, producing one record per CDR3 protein. The data show 1.5 million or so distinct CDR3 sequences, more than 30% seen once. Sequenced sample: cord blood. All receptors derive from a newborn girl in good health.

This clonotype was observed a few times. The rearrangement links TRBV20-1 to TRBJ1-6; D remains ambiguous. CDR3 length: 14 amino acids. CDR1 is DFQATT and CDR2 is SNEGSKA in the germline V gene (reference sequence). Trimming pared 1 base from V and 4 bases from J, leaving 8 bases between. Here the CDR3 reads CSARGVLYNSPLHF. CDR3 nucleotide sequence: TGCAGTGCTAGAGGGGTCCTGTATAATTCACCCCTCCACTTT.

J is TRBJ1-2 and V is TRBV9; D is unclear. The germline CDR1 and CDR2 sequences are SGDLS and YYNGEE. V lost 2 bases and J lost 3, with 11 bases in between. This CDR3 spans 14 amino acids. DNA for the CDR3: TGTGCCAGCAGCGTCCAGGCGAAAGACTATGGCTACACCTTC. It yields the protein CASSVQAKDYGYTF.

This clonotype was found a few times. Compared with germline, one end of the junction differs, possibly owing to a read error. This chain joins TRBV29-1 and TRBJ2-5; D is unresolved. CDR3 size: 13 residues. Germline loops: CDR1 SQVTM, CDR2 ANQGSEA. In DNA, the CDR3 is TGCAGCGTGGAAGACTCACCCAAAGAGACCCAGTACTTC. Amino acid sequence: CSVEDSPKETQYF.

This clonotype has more than one count but fewer than ten. This chain links TRBV25-1 with TRBJ2-5; 11 nucleotides agree with TRBD2. Losses at the gene ends were 3 bases for V and 4 bases for J; bases not matched to a gene: 7. Germline CDR1 is MGHDK and CDR2 is SYGVNS. CDR3 length: 16 residues. The CDR3 loop is CASSDRYGLAGETQYF. The CDR3 DNA follows: TGTGCCAGCAGTGACCGCTATGGACTAGCGGGAGAGACCCAGTACTTC.

V and J are TRBV12-3 or TRBV12-4 and TRBJ1-1; 8 nucleotides align to TRBD1. V shed 4 bases, J shed 5 bases, and the junction held 6 bases outside the gene matches. This CDR3 comprises 14 residues. As DNA, the CDR3 is TGTGCCAGCAGTTCGGACAGGGAGAGGACTGAAGCTTTCTTT. Encoded protein: CASSSDRERTEAFF.

V and J are TRBV5-1 and TRBJ2-3, with TRBD2 matching 8 bases. CDR1 is SGHRS, CDR2 YFSETQ, per germline. There are 16 residues in the CDR3. Trimming removed 4 bases from V and 7 bases from J; junction bases left unmatched: 14. CDR3 coding DNA: TGCGCCAGCAGCCTAATTGCGGGACTAGGTTCTCATACGCAGTATTTT. Translating gives CASSLIAGLGSHTQYF.

This clonotype was picked up a small number of times. The chain carries TRBV12-3 or TRBV12-4 and TRBJ2-5; weak D call: TRBD1 (5 bases). Trimming left V 2 bases short and J 1 base short, with 20 bases between. This CDR3 contains 18 residues. The CDR3 DNA reads as TGTGCCAGCAGTTTATCTCTGGCAGGGTATATCCCCCAAGAGACCCAGTACTTC. This sequence encodes CASSLSLAGYIPQETQYF.

Many counts were recorded for this clonotype. The chain carries TRBV6-5 and TRBJ2-3, with D maybe TRBD2 (6 bases). CDR1 is MNHEY and CDR2 is SVGAGI in the germline V gene. V was clipped by 8 bases and J by 0 bases, with 9 bases between them. The CDR3 covers 13 residues. In DNA form, the CDR3 reads TGTGCCAGCCGGAGGGAGAGCACAGATACGCAGTATTTT. Its translation: CASRRESTDTQYF.

The chain joins TRBV12-3 or TRBV12-4 to TRBJ2-4; D might be TRBD2 (5 bases). The CDR3 runs to 15 residues. V was trimmed by 3 bases and J by 0 bases, leaving 9 bases between them. The DNA of the CDR3 is TGTGCCAGCAGTTTTCGGACTTTAGCCAAAAACATTCAGTACTTC. It codes for CASSFRTLAKNIQYF.

This clonotype was detected only a few times. The genes are TRBV20-1 and TRBJ1-6, with a weak D call TRBD1 (5 bases). This CDR3 has 17 amino acids. The ends were cut back, 3 bases at V and 7 bases at J, with 22 bases in the middle. CDR1 is DFQATT and CDR2 is SNEGSKA in the germline V gene (reference sequence). CDR3 in amino acids: CSASRGKNRGLNSPLHF. The DNA for the CDR3 is TGCAGTGCTAGTAGGGGAAAAAACCGGGGCCTAAATTCACCCCTCCACTTT.

The chain joins TRBV19 to TRBJ2-3; no clear D gene. Germline V gene sequence: CDR1 LNHDA, CDR2 SQIVND (reference sequence). This CDR3 is built from 14 residues. With 3 bases removed from V and 3 bases from J, the gap between germline ends came to 10 bases. The CDR3 coding sequence is TGTGCCAGTAGTATTGGCAGCCTAACAGATACGCAGTATTTT. It yields the protein CASSIGSLTDTQYF.

The rearrangement links TRBV28 to TRBJ2-3, with a tentative D call TRBD1 (5 bases). V was pared by 3 bases and J by 1 base, with 17 bases between. The CDR3 sequence is 17 residues long. Germline V gene data show CDR1 as MDHEN and CDR2 as SYDVKM. The CDR3, as DNA: TGTGCCAGCAGTTTCTCAGGGTTTTTAGGTGGCACAGATACGCAGTATTTT. Protein product: CASSFSGFLGGTDTQYF.

This clonotype has at least ten counts. The genes are TRBV3-1 and TRBJ1-2; D is undetermined. Germline V gene data show CDR1 as LGHDT and CDR2 as YNNKEL (reference sequence). Trimming stripped 6 bases from V and 1 base from J, with 12 bases between. The CDR3 contains 14 residues. Here the CDR3 reads CASRPRANNYGYTF. CDR3 nucleotides: TGTGCCAGCAGACCCCGGGCCAATAACTATGGCTACACCTTC.

On this clonotype: With a much larger clone just one base away, this may be a read error. This chain links TRBV10-3 with TRBJ2-3; D possibly corresponds to TRBD2 (6 bases). Trimming left V 4 bases short and J 1 base short, with 12 bases between. CDR1 ENHRY and CDR2 SYGVKD come from the germline V gene. This CDR3 comprises 15 residues. In nucleotides, the CDR3 is TGTGCCATCAGTGTGGGCGGAGGGCGCACAGATACGCAGTATTTT. Translation gives CAISVGGGRTDTQYF.

This clonotype turned up a few times. The CDR3 sequence is CASGQGGVSTDTQYF. The CDR3 DNA follows: TGTGCCAGCGGCCAGGGGGGGGTATCCACAGATACGCAGTATTTT. This chain uses TRBV5-4 with TRBJ2-3, with D possibly being TRBD1 or TRBD2 (7 bases each). This CDR3 has 15 amino acids. Trimming cost V 7 bases and J 2 bases, with 17 bases left between them. Germline lookup yields CDR1 SGHNT and CDR2 YYREEE (reference sequence).

This clonotype was observed a handful of times. The chain couples TRBV21-1 to TRBJ2-5; the D segment call TRBD1 is taken from the table without a DNA check. TRBV21-1 is termed a pseudogene. The CDR3 has 15 residues. The CDR3 spells CASSKVEGDGETQYF. The CDR3 region has the DNA TGTGCCAGCAGCAAAGTTGAGGGGGATGGGGAGACCCAGTACTTC.

The V call is TRBV27, the J call TRBJ2-7; 11 bases fit TRBD1. This CDR3 has 14 residues. The V gene end was trimmed by 10 bases and the J gene end by 3 bases; junction bases not matched to a gene: 8. The germline CDR1 and CDR2 sequences are MNHEY and SMNVEV (reference sequence). CDR3 DNA: TGTGCCACCAGATTTGGGACAGGGGGCTACGAGCAGTACTTC. Encoded protein: CATRFGTGGYEQYF.

This clonotype was seen only once. The genes are TRBV5-1 and TRBJ2-1; D remains ambiguous. The J call may be faulty, since TRBJ2-7 better matches the DNA end. CDR1 is SGHRS and CDR2 is YFSETQ in the germline V gene. The CDR3 length is 15 residues. The CDR3 protein is CASSLTEISYNEQYF. For the CDR3, the DNA is TGCGCCAGCAGCTTGACGGAGATCTCCTACAATGAGCAGTACTTC.